This T cell receptor (beta chain) was retrieved from a study of CD8 T cells in ankylosing spondylitis. General study points: For ankylosing spondylitis blood, a TCR beta motif of eight or nine highly homologous variants appeared characteristic.

Only a few counts were recorded for this clonotype. What it binds is unknown. A quantitative 5'-RACE method, one with molecular barcodes, was used to make TCR beta libraries. TCRdb used MiXCR to reprocess the 5' RACE reads, holding one entry per CDR3 protein. Here the sample spans roughly 350,000 distinct CDR3 sequences, approximately 8% being singletons. Trimming stripped 4 bases from V and 0 bases from J, with 11 bases between. Germline CDR1 is SGHDT and CDR2 is YYEEEE. The CDR3 extends over 15 amino acids. This receptor was obtained from a male donor with ankylosing spondylitis. Material for sequencing was blood, either unsorted or a sorted T cell fraction (not recorded which). This chain joins TRBV5-6 and TRBJ2-1, with D possibly being TRBD2 (6 bases). The CDR3 region has the DNA TGTGCCAGCAGCCGGGACTTTAGCTCCTACAATGAGCAGTTCTTC. Encoded protein: CASSRDFSSYNEQFF.